This T cell receptor (beta chain) is from a study of tumor and adjacent non-tumor tissue in lung cancer. Points on this clonotype: Its cognate antigen is unknown.

Findings of the study overall: Tumor TCR diversity, when higher, was linked to shorter survival.

Trimming removed 0 bases from V and 19 bases from J, with 16 bases in between. The germline gives CDR1 MNHNS, CDR2 SASEGT. The CDR3 totals 13 residues. Three rounds of nested PCR, following a modified ARM-PCR protocol, produced the TCRbeta library. TCRdb recomputed calls from the multiplex PCR reads with MiXCR, one row per CDR3 protein. The repertoire has 50,000 or so distinct CDR3 sequences, 60% to 80% of them found once; the top ten carry 20% to 30%. RNA was extracted from bulk tissue without any cell sorting. Distant lung tissue was collected more than 3 cm away from the tumor edge. Sequences were obtained from distant non-tumor lung tissue. This receptor was obtained from a woman aged 55-70 years with non-small cell lung cancer. J is TRBJ1-6 and V is TRBV6-1, with no clear D. The CDR3 sequence: CASSEATLGILHF. The CDR3 DNA is TGTGCCAGCAGTGAAGCGACTTTGGGGATCCTTCACTTT.